Shown below are 27 T cell receptor beta chains from a single sample sequenced in a study of T cell changes during pregnancy in multiple sclerosis. Libraries were prepared by immunoSEQ multiplex PCR; TCRdb keeps only in-frame clonotypes and omits some of them. This table has some 94,000 clones, more than 85% appearing once. Sequences were derived from peripheral blood, sampled in the first trimester of pregnancy. The receptors come from a female donor with multiple sclerosis, enrolled in a pregnancy study.

The chain combines TRBV30 with TRBJ2-1; 10 nucleotides align to TRBD2. From germline, CDR1 is GTSNPN and CDR2 SVGIG (reference sequence). J gave up 10 bases and V 5 bases, and 8 bases lay outside the gene matches. This CDR3 has 13 residues. The CDR3 region has the DNA TGTGCCTGGGACATAGCGGGAGGTGGAGAGCAGTTCTTC. Translation: CAWDIAGGGEQFF.

The chain combines TRBV14 with TRBJ1-1; 7 nucleotides match TRBD1. V shed 0 bases, J shed 5 bases, and the junction held 3 bases outside the gene matches. The CDR3 extends over 14 amino acids. Germline V CDR1 and CDR2: SGHDN, FVKESK. The CDR3 sequence: CASSQELTGTEAFF. CDR3 nucleotides: TGTGCCAGCAGCCAAGAACTGACAGGGACTGAAGCTTTCTTT.

The rearrangement uses TRBV29-1 and TRBJ2-7; D is possibly TRBD1 (6 bases). CDR1 is SQVTM, CDR2 ANQGSEA, per germline. V was pared by 6 bases and J by 5 bases, with 11 bases between. The CDR3 runs 11 residues. The CDR3: CSVGDTHEQYF. The CDR3 DNA follows: TGCAGCGTAGGGGACACCCACGAGCAGTACTTC.

The chain employs TRBV27 and TRBJ2-7, with 7 nucleotides matching TRBD1. V trimming: 4 bases; J trimming: 3 bases; junction bases outside the gene matches: 9. This CDR3 comprises 15 residues. In germline, CDR1 is MNHEY, CDR2 SMNVEV (reference sequence). The CDR3 DNA reads TGTGCCAGCAGTTCCGGGCAGGGGGTTCTCTACGAGCAGTACTTC. Translating it yields CASSSGQGVLYEQYF.

This chain connects TRBV5-1 to TRBJ1-2, with TRBD1 matching 8 bases. From germline, CDR1 is SGHRS and CDR2 YFSETQ. The V and J ends lost 1 base and 6 bases, in that order; junction bases with no gene match: 8. The CDR3 is made up of 15 amino acids. The CDR3 loop is CASSLSGPGQDGYTF. As DNA, the CDR3 is TGCGCCAGCAGCTTGAGCGGACCGGGACAGGATGGCTACACCTTC. Supplemented by reference TRBV5-1 and TRBJ1-2, the full variable domain reads KAGVTQTPRYLIKTRGQQVTLSCSPISGHRSVSWYQQTPGQGLQFLFEYFSETQRNKGNFPGRFSGRQFSNSRSEMNVSTLELGDSALYLCASSLSGPGQDGYTFGSGTRLTVV.

In this sample, this clone turned up once. This sequence joins TRBV27 and TRBJ2-2, with TRBD2 identical over 7 bases. The CDR3 is 17 amino acids. Germline CDR1 is MNHEY and CDR2 is SMNVEV (reference sequence). V was clipped by 5 bases and J by 3 bases; unmatched bases: 12. CDR3 residues: CASSTRGVAGDTGELFF. The DNA of the CDR3 is TGTGCCAGCAGTACCCGAGGGGTGGCGGGAGACACCGGGGAGCTGTTTTTT.

On this clone: This may arise from a read error, as a much more abundant clone is one base away. At the DNA level, this CDR3 is encoded by other sequences in the same sample as well. The genes are TRBV11-2 and TRBJ1-1, with a weak D call TRBD1 (5 bases). The CDR3 extends over 14 amino acids. In germline, CDR1 is SGHAT, CDR2 FQNNGV. DNA for the CDR3: TGTGCCAGCAGCTTCCTTCGACAGAACACTGAAGCTTTTTTT. It yields the protein CASSFLRQNTEAFF. The whole variable domain, filled in from reference TRBV11-2 and TRBJ1-1, reads EAGVAQSPRYKIIEKRQSVAFWCNPISGHATLYWYQQILGQGPKLLIQFQNNGVVDDSQLPKDRFSAERLKGVDSTLKIQPAKLEDSAVYLCASSFLRQNTEAFFGQGTRLTVV.

The chain has TRBV4-1 and TRBJ1-4; 8 bases line up with TRBD1. Germline loops: CDR1 MGHRA, CDR2 YSYEKL. This CDR3 comprises 15 residues. The V and J ends lost 3 bases and 7 bases, in that order; junction bases with no gene match: 7. For the CDR3, the DNA is TGCGCCAGCAGCCACAATACAGGGGGTGGTGAAAAACTGTTTTTT. This sequence encodes CASSHNTGGGEKLFF.

The chain has TRBV28 and TRBJ1-1; 7 bases agree with TRBD1. The CDR3 sequence is 22 residues long. CDR1 MDHEN and CDR2 SYDVKM come from the germline V gene. Losses at the gene ends were 7 bases for V and 1 base for J; bases not matched to a gene: 30. The CDR3 loop reads CASITSLSGTDLFTGKNTEAFF. CDR3 nucleotides: TGTGCCAGCATTACAAGCCTTTCCGGGACAGACCTATTTACCGGGAAGAACACTGAAGCTTTCTTT.

This chain connects TRBV13 to TRBJ2-2; 7 bases agree with TRBD1. Germline CDR1 is PRHDT and CDR2 is FYEKMQ (reference sequence). CDR3 length equals 14 residues. V lost 3 bases and J lost 5; bases outside the gene matches: 3. The chain's CDR3 is CASSLTGMTGELFF. In nucleotides, the CDR3 is TGTGCCAGCAGCTTGACAGGGATGACCGGGGAGCTGTTTTTT. The variable domain in full, completed from reference TRBV13 and TRBJ2-2, reads AAGVIQSPRHLIKEKRETATLKCYPIPRHDTVYWYQQGPGQDPQFLISFYEKMQSDKGSIPDRFSAQQFSDYHSELNMSSLELGDSALYFCASSLTGMTGELFFGEGSRLTVL.

This chain connects TRBV6-6 to TRBJ2-1, with 9 bases lining up with TRBD2. CDR3 length: 15 residues. V lost 6 bases and J lost 6; bases outside the gene matches: 9. Germline assignment: CDR1 MNHNY and CDR2 SVGAGI (reference sequence). CDR3 sequence (DNA): TGTGCCAGCAGCCCCGGGACTAGCCGGTTCAATGAGCAGTTCTTC. Amino acids: CASSPGTSRFNEQFF.

The rearrangement joins TRBV5-1 to TRBJ1-1; D possibly corresponds to TRBD1 (6 bases). CDR3 size: 14 residues. Germline assignment: CDR1 SGHRS and CDR2 YFSETQ. The V gene lost 4 bases and the J gene lost 1 base, with 11 bases spanning the gap. CDR3 bases: TGCGCCAGCAGCGAACAGACAGGGAACACTGAAGCTTTCTTT. As protein: CASSEQTGNTEAFF.

The rearrangement uses TRBV28 and TRBJ2-7; D may be TRBD2 (8 bases). Germline V gene sequence: CDR1 MDHEN, CDR2 SYDVKM. Trimming stripped 5 bases from V and 7 bases from J, with 24 bases between. The CDR3 has 16 amino acids. The DNA of the CDR3 is TGTGCCAGCAGTCGAGACAGGGTCGGGAGGGGAAGGGAGCAGTACTTC. It is translated as CASSRDRVGRGREQYF.

This clone showed up just a few times. The chain has TRBV4-1 and TRBJ1-3; D might be TRBD1 (5 bases). Between the trimmed V and J ends, which lost 1 base and 7 bases, there was a span of 20 bases. This CDR3 comprises 17 residues. In germline, CDR1 is MGHRA, CDR2 YSYEKL. The CDR3 nucleotides are TGCGCCAGCAGCCAAGTGAGGTCAGGGATCTTCGGGAACACCATATATTTT. Its translation: CASSQVRSGIFGNTIYF.

The chain joins TRBV30 to TRBJ2-5, with D perhaps TRBD2 (5 bases). V dropped 0 bases and J dropped 1 base, with 9 bases sitting between them. The germline gives CDR1 GTSNPN, CDR2 SVGIG (reference sequence). The CDR3 consists of 14 residues. CDR3 region: CAWSVGGSQETQYF. In nucleotides, the CDR3 is TGTGCCTGGAGTGTTGGCGGGTCCCAAGAGACCCAGTACTTC.

The V gene is TRBV5-4, the J gene TRBJ1-2; TRBD1 might be the D (6 bases). Trimming pared 2 bases from V and 6 bases from J, leaving 17 bases between. This CDR3 has 15 residues. In germline, CDR1 is SGHNT, CDR2 YYREEE (reference sequence). The CDR3 region has the DNA TGTGCCAGCAGCTTCGAGGGGGTCAGGGTCGATGGCTACACCTTC. It translates to CASSFEGVRVDGYTF.

The CDR3 sequence is CASSLGAGIDNYGYTF. In nucleotides, the CDR3 is TGTGCCAGCAGCTTAGGGGCAGGGATTGACAACTATGGCTACACCTTC. This chain joins TRBV7-6 and TRBJ1-2; perhaps TRBD1 as D (5 bases). Trimming stripped 1 base from V and 2 bases from J, with 14 bases between. The CDR3 consists of 16 residues. CDR1 and CDR2 from the germline V gene are SGHVS and FNYEAQ. The full variable domain, its missing parts supplied by reference TRBV7-6 and TRBJ1-2, is GAGVSQSPRYKVTKRGQDVALRCDPISGHVSLYWYRQALGQGPEFLTYFNYEAQQDKSGLPNDRFSAERPEGSISTLTIQRTEQRDSAMYRCASSLGAGIDNYGYTFGSGTRLTVV.

V gene TRBV10-2 combines with J gene TRBJ2-3; 7 bases map to TRBD2. The V and J ends lost 8 bases and 2 bases, in that order; junction bases with no gene match: 4. Germline CDR1 reads WSHSY; CDR2 reads SAAADI. The CDR3 spans 13 residues. The CDR3, as DNA: TGCGCCAGCGGGAGGGGATTCACAGATACGCAGTATTTT. Its protein is CASGRGFTDTQYF.

The chain employs TRBV2 and TRBJ2-2; D remains ambiguous. Trimming shortened V by 6 bases and J by 5 bases, and 10 bases separated the two germline ends. The CDR3 runs to 13 residues. Germline CDR1 SNHLY, CDR2 FYNNEI. CDR3 sequence: CASRLVETGELFF. The CDR3 region has the DNA TGTGCCAGCAGGCTGGTGGAGACCGGGGAGCTGTTTTTT.

V usage is TRBV18 and J usage is TRBJ2-1; 8 nucleotides agree with TRBD1. Per germline, CDR1 KGHSH and CDR2 LQKENI. V shed 2 bases and J 5 bases; nucleotides not matched to a gene: 5. The CDR3 spans 15 residues. CDR3: CASSPWQGADNEQFF. In DNA form, the CDR3 reads TGTGCCAGCTCACCATGGCAGGGGGCAGACAATGAGCAGTTCTTC.

This chain uses TRBV25-1 with TRBJ2-1; no clear D gene. CDR1 is MGHDK and CDR2 is SYGVNS in the germline V gene. The V gene lost 5 bases and the J gene lost 9 bases, with 17 bases spanning the gap. CDR3 length equals 14 residues. This CDR3 is CASSKTGSVGEQFF. For the CDR3, the DNA is TGTGCCAGCAGTAAAACTGGAAGCGTCGGTGAGCAGTTCTTC.

The rearrangement links TRBV6-1 to TRBJ2-7; TRBD2 matches 14 bases. CDR1 MNHNS and CDR2 SASEGT come from the germline V gene. CDR3 length equals 15 residues. V lost 6 bases and J lost 2; bases outside the gene matches: 3. The CDR3 loop reads CASRGLAGDPYEQYF. The CDR3 DNA follows: TGTGCCAGCAGGGGACTAGCGGGAGACCCCTACGAGCAGTACTTC.

V gene TRBV19 combines with J gene TRBJ1-4, with 9 bases fitting TRBD1. Germline CDR1 LNHDA, CDR2 SQIVND (reference sequence). The CDR3 is made up of 15 amino acids. V trimming: 5 bases; J trimming: 6 bases; junction bases outside the gene matches: 7. In nucleotides, the CDR3 is TGTGCCAGTAGTGACAGGGGGTCGCGAGATGAAAAACTGTTTTTT. This translates into CASSDRGSRDEKLFF.

The V gene is TRBV19, the J gene TRBJ2-7, with a tentative D call TRBD2 (5 bases). There are 13 residues in the CDR3. V was cut by 3 bases and J by 3 bases, with 9 bases left in between. From germline, CDR1 is LNHDA and CDR2 SQIVND (reference sequence). The CDR3 protein is CASSIMGSYEQYF. CDR3 in DNA: TGTGCCAGTAGTATTATGGGGAGCTACGAGCAGTACTTC.

V usage is TRBV7-8 and J usage is TRBJ2-3, with TRBD2 matching over 10 bases. The germline V gene encodes CDR1 SGHVS and CDR2 FQNEAQ. This CDR3 contains 16 residues. V was clipped by 5 bases and J by 5 bases; unmatched bases: 10. CDR3 region: CASSHQREGLIDTQYF. CDR3 nucleotide sequence: TGTGCCAGCAGCCACCAGCGGGAGGGGTTAATAGATACGCAGTATTTT.

This chain's CDR3 is CASSTTGQGADTQYF. CDR3 sequence (DNA): TGTGCCAGCAGCACAACCGGACAGGGTGCAGATACGCAGTATTTT. This sequence joins TRBV5-6 and TRBJ2-3; 8 positions agree with TRBD1. This CDR3 is built from 15 residues. Unmatched junction bases numbered 8, after V lost 4 bases and J lost 4 bases. Looked up from germline, CDR1 is SGHDT and CDR2 is YYEEEE.

The V call is TRBV10-3, the J call TRBJ2-1, with TRBD2 identical over 7 bases. The CDR3 runs 14 residues. With V trimmed by 3 bases and J by 9 bases, 8 bases remained unmatched. The V gene's germline CDR1 is ENHRY and CDR2 SYGVKD. Here the CDR3 reads CAISEVVGRTEQFF. The CDR3 nucleotides are TGTGCCATCAGTGAAGTTGTCGGGAGGACTGAGCAGTTCTTC.